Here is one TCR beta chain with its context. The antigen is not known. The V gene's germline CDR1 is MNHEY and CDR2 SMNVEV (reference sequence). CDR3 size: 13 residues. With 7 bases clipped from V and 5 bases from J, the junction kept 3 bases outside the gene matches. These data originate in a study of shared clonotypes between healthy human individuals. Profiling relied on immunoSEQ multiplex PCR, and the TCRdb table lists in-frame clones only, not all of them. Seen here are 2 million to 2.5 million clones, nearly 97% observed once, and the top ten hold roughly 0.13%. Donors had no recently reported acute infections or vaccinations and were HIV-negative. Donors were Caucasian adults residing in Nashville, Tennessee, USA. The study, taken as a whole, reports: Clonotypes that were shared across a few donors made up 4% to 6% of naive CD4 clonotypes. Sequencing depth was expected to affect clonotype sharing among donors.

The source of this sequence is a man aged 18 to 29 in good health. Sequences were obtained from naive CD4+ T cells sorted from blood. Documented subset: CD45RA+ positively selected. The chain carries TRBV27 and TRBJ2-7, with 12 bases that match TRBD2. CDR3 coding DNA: TGTGCCAGCATGACTAGCGGGAGAAACGAGCAGTACTTC. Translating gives CASMTSGRNEQYF.